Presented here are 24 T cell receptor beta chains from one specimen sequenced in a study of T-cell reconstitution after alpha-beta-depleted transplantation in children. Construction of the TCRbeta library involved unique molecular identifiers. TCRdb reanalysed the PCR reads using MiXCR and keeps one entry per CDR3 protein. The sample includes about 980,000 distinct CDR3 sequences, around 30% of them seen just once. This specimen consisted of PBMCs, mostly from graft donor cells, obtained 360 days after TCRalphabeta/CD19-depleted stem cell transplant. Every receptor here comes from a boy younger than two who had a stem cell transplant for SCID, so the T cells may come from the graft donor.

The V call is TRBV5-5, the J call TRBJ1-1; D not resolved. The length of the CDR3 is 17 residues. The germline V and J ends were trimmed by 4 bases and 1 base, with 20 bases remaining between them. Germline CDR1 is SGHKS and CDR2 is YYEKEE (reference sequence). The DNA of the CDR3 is TGTGCCAGCAGCCCCATCGTGGGGATCGGGCGGAACACTGAAGCTTTCTTT. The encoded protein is CASSPIVGIGRNTEAFF.

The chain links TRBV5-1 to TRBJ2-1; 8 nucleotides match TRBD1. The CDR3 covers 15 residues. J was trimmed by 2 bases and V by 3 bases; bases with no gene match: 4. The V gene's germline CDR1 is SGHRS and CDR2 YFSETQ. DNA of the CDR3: TGCGCCAGCAGCTCCCGGGACAGGACCTACAATGAGCAGTTCTTC. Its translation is CASSSRDRTYNEQFF.

The CDR3 bases are TGCGCCAGCAGCTTGGGGGGGACAGGGGGGAAGAACACTGAAGCTTTCTTT. It encodes CASSLGGTGGKNTEAFF. V and J are TRBV5-1 and TRBJ1-1, with 11 bases aligning to TRBD1. The CDR3 runs 17 residues. Looked up from germline, CDR1 is SGHRS and CDR2 is YFSETQ. The ends lost 0 bases at V and 1 base at J; junction bases unmatched: 5.

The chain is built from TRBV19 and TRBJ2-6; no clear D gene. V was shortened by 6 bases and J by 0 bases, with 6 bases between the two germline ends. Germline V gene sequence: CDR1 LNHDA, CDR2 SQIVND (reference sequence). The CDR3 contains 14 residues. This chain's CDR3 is CASRKISGANVLTF. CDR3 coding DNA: TGTGCCAGTAGGAAGATCTCTGGGGCCAACGTCCTGACTTTC.

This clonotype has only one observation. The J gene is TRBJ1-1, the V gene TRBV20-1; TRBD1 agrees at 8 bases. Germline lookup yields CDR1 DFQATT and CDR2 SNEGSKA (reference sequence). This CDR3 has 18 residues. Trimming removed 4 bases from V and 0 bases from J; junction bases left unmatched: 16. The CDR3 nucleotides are TGCAGTGCTACCGGGACAGGAGCCCCCTCTCTCCTGAACACTGAAGCTTTCTTT. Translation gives CSATGTGAPSLLNTEAFF.

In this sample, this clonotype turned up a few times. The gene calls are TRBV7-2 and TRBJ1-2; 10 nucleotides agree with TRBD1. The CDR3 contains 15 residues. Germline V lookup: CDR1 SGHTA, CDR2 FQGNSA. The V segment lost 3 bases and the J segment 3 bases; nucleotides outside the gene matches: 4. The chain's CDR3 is CASSFTGTGDYGYTF. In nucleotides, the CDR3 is TGTGCCAGCAGCTTTACCGGGACAGGGGACTATGGCTACACCTTC. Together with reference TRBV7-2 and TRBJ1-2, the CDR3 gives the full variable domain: GAGVSQSPSNKVTEKGKDVELRCDPISGHTALYWYRQSLGQGLEFLIYFQGNSAPDKSGLPSDRFSAERTGGSVSTLTIQRTQQEDSAVYLCASSFTGTGDYGYTFGSGTRLTVV.

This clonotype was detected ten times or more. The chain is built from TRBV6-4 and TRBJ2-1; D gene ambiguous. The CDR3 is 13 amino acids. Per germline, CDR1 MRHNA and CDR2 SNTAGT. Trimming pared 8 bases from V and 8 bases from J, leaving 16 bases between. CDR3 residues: CASFVSKGDEQFF. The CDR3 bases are TGTGCCAGCTTCGTTTCTAAGGGCGATGAGCAGTTCTTC.

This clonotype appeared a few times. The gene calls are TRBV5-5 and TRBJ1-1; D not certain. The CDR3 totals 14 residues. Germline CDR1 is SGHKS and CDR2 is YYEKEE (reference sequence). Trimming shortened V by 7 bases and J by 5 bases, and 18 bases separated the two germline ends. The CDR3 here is CASPPPGQRTEAFF. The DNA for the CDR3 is TGTGCCAGCCCCCCCCCAGGCCAGAGAACTGAAGCTTTCTTT.

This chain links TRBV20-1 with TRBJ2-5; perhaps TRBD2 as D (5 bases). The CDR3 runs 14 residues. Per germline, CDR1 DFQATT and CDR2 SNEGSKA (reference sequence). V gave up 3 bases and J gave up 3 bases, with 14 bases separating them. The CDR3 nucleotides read TGCAGTGCTAGTGTGCGGGCCATCGAAGAGACCCAGTACTTC. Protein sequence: CSASVRAIEETQYF.

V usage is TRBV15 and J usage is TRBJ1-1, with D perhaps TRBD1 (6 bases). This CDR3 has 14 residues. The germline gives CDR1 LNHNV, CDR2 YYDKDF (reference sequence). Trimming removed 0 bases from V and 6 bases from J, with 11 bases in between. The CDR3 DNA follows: TGTGCCACCAGCAGAGATCGGTGGGGGCCTGAAGCTTTCTTT. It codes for CATSRDRWGPEAFF.

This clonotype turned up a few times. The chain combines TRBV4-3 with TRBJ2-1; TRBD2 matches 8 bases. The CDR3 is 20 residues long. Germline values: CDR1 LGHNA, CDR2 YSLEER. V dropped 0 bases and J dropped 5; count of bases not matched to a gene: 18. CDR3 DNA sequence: TGCGCCAGCAGCCAAGATCGTAGCCTAGCGGGTCCTAATATGGACAATGAGCAGTTCTTC. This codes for CASSQDRSLAGPNMDNEQFF.

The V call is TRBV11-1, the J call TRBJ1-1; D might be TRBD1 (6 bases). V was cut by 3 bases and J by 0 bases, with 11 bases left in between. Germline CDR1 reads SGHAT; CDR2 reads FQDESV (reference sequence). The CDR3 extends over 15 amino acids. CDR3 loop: CASSLGAPMNTEAFF. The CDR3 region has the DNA TGTGCCAGCAGCTTGGGGGCTCCAATGAACACTGAAGCTTTCTTT. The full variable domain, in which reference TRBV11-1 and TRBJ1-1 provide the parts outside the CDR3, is EAEVAQSPRYKITEKSQAVAFWCDPISGHATLYWYRQILGQGPELLVQFQDESVVDDSQLPKDRFSAERLKGVDSTLKIQPAELGDSAMYLCASSLGAPMNTEAFFGQGTRLTVV.

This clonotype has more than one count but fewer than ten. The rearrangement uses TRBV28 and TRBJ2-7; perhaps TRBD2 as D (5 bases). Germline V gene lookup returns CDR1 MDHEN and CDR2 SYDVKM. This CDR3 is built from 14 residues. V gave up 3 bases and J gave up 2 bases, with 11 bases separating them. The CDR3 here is CASSLEAFTYEQYF. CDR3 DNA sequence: TGTGCCAGCAGTTTGGAGGCGTTCACCTACGAGCAGTACTTC.

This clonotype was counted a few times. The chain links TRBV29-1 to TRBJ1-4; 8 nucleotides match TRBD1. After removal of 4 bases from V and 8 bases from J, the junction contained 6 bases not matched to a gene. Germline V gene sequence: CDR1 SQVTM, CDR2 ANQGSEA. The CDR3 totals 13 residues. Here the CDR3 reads CSVARGRGEKLFF. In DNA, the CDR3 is TGCAGCGTTGCCAGGGGGCGCGGGGAAAAACTGTTTTTT.

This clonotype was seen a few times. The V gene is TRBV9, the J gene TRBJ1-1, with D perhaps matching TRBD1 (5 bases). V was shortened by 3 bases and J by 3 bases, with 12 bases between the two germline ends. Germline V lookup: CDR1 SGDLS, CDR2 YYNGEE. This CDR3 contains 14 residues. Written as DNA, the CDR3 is TGTGCCAGCAGCGGACCGGGGGGGTACACTGAAGCTTTCTTT. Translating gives CASSGPGGYTEAFF. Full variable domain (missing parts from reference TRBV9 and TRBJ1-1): DSGVTQTPKHLITATGQRVTLRCSPRSGDLSVYWYQQSLDQGLQFLIQYYNGEERAKGNILERFSAQQFPDLHSELNLSSLELGDSALYFCASSGPGGYTEAFFGQGTRLTVV.

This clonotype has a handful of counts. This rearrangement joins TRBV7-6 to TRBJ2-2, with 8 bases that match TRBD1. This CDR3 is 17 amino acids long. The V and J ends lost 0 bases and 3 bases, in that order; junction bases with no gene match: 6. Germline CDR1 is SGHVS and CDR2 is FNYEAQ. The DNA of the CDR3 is TGTGCCAGCAGCTTAGCGCTCGCGACAGGGGACACCGGGGAGCTGTTTTTT. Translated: CASSLALATGDTGELFF.

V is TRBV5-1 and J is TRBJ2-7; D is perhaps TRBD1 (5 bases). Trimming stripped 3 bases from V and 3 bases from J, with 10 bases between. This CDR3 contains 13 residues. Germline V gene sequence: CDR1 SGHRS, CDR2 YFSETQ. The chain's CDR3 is CASSSDDSYEQYF. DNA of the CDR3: TGCGCCAGCAGCTCAGATGACAGCTACGAGCAGTACTTC.

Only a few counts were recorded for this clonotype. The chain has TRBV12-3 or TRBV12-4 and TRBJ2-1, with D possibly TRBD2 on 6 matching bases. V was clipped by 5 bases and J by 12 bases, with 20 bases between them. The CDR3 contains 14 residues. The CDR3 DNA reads TGTGCCAGCAGTGGGAGGATAGGCCCCGACAGGCAGTTCTTC. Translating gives CASSGRIGPDRQFF.

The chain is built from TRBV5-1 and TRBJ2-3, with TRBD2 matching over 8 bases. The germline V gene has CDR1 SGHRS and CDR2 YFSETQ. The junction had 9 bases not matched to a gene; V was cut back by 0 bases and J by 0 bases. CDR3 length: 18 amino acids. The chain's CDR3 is CASSLALAGLGSTDTQYF. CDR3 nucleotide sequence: TGCGCCAGCAGCTTGGCGTTAGCGGGGCTAGGAAGCACAGATACGCAGTATTTT.

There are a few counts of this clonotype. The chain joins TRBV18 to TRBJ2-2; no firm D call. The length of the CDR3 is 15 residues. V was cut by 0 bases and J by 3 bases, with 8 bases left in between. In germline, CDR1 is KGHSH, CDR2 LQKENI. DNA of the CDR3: TGTGCCAGCTCACCACCGGGAATCCACACCGGGGAGCTGTTTTTT. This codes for CASSPPGIHTGELFF.

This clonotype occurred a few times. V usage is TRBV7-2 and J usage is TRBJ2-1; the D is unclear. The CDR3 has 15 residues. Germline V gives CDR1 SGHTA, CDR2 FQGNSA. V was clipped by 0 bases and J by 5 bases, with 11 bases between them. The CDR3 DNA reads TGTGCCAGCAGCTTAGCGGGGATACCTAACAATGAGCAGTTCTTC. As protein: CASSLAGIPNNEQFF. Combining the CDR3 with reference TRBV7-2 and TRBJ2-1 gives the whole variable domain GAGVSQSPSNKVTEKGKDVELRCDPISGHTALYWYRQSLGQGLEFLIYFQGNSAPDKSGLPSDRFSAERTGGSVSTLTIQRTQQEDSAVYLCASSLAGIPNNEQFFGPGTRLTVL.

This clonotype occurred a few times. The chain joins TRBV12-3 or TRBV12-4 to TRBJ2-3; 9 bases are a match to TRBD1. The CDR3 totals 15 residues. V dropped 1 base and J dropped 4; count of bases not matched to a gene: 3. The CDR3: CASSLGGTGSDTQYF. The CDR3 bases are TGTGCCAGCAGTTTAGGTGGGACAGGGTCAGATACGCAGTATTTT.

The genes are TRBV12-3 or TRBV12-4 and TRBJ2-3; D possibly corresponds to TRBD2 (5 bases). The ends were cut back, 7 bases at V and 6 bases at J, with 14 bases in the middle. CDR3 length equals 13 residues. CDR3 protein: CASNTASGDTQYF. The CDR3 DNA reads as TGTGCCAGCAATACAGCCTCGGGGGATACGCAGTATTTT.

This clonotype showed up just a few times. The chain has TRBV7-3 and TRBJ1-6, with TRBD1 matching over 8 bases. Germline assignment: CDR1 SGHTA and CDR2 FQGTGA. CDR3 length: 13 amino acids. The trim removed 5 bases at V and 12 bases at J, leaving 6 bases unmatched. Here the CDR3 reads CASSPDRAGPLHF. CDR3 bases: TGTGCCAGCAGCCCGGACAGGGCGGGACCCCTCCACTTT.